This entry lists 10 T cell receptor beta chains sequenced from one sample in a study of early T cells in non-severe SARS-CoV-2 infection (dated by TCRdb to the early 2020s). Receptor amplification or capture employed 5' RACE. Sequencing relied on a NextSeq 500. TCRdb reran the public reads through fastp at Q25 and MiXCR, keeping productive beta chains. Each entry merges the rows of one CDR3 protein and shows their most common DNA and genes. Within this sample are about 83,000 distinct CDR3 sequences, with 9% to 15% of them counted one time only. The ten largest clonotypes hold approximately 7% of the sample. Sequencing used whole blood. Every receptor here comes from an adult who was a healthcare worker with PCR-confirmed SARS-CoV-2 infection or an uninfected control (not recorded which).

This clonotype was detected many times. The DNA for the CDR3 is TGTGCCACTTCCCGGGTTCTTCAGGGGGATCAGCCCCAGCATTTT. It yields the protein CATSRVLQGDQPQHF. This chain connects TRBV2 to TRBJ1-5, with TRBD1 matching over 7 bases. Germline lookup yields CDR1 SNHLY and CDR2 FYNNEI. Unmatched junction bases numbered 14, after V lost 10 bases and J lost 5 bases. This CDR3 spans 15 amino acids.

The genes are TRBV6-5 and TRBJ2-1, with unresolved D. CDR1 is MNHEY and CDR2 is SVGAGI in the germline V gene. The CDR3 sequence is 13 residues long. Trimming shortened V by 6 bases and J by 4 bases, and 10 bases separated the two germline ends. The CDR3 protein is CASSKTDYNEQFF. In DNA form, the CDR3 reads TGTGCCAGCAGCAAAACAGATTACAATGAGCAGTTCTTC.

The V and J genes are TRBV7-3 and TRBJ2-3, with 13 bases lining up with TRBD2. This CDR3 spans 17 amino acids. After removal of 5 bases from V and 4 bases from J, the junction contained 9 bases not matched to a gene. CDR1 and CDR2 (germline): SGHTA, FQGTGA. The CDR3, as DNA: TGTGCCAGCAGCCTCCGGACTAGCGGGAGTGGCGCAGATACGCAGTATTTT. This codes for CASSLRTSGSGADTQYF.

The chain couples TRBV4-1 to TRBJ2-2, with 9 positions matching TRBD1. The CDR3 has 16 amino acids. The junction had 7 bases not matched to a gene; V was cut back by 4 bases and J by 4 bases. Germline CDR1 MGHRA, CDR2 YSYEKL. This CDR3 reads CASSPSGQGGTGELFF. CDR3 DNA sequence: TGCGCCAGCAGCCCTTCGGGACAGGGAGGCACCGGGGAGCTGTTTTTT.

The V call is TRBV20-1, the J call TRBJ2-5; 8 nucleotides align to TRBD2. J was trimmed by 6 bases and V by 1 base; bases with no gene match: 4. The CDR3 is made up of 13 amino acids. The germline V gene has CDR1 DFQATT and CDR2 SNEGSKA (reference sequence). The CDR3 nucleotides are TGCAGTGCTAGAGGAGCGGGAGAAAAGACCCAGTACTTC. This translates into CSARGAGEKTQYF.

This chain links TRBV13 with TRBJ2-3; 9 bases fit TRBD1. The V gene's germline CDR1 is PRHDT and CDR2 FYEKMQ (reference sequence). The CDR3 contains 22 residues. J lost 3 bases, V lost 4 bases, and 26 bases had no gene match. The CDR3 nucleotides are TGTGCCAGCAGCTCCGATACAGGGGGCAAAACAGATACGCAGGCAAAAACAGATACGCAGTATTTT. Amino acids: CASSSDTGGKTDTQAKTDTQYF.

The genes are TRBV20-1 and TRBJ1-1; 7 nucleotides line up with TRBD1. The CDR3 spans 11 residues. The junction had 7 bases not matched to a gene; V was cut back by 4 bases and J by 11 bases. Germline assignment: CDR1 DFQATT and CDR2 SNEGSKA (reference sequence). Here the CDR3 DNA reads TGCAGTGCTATCGACAGGGCCGGGGCTTTCTTT. It is translated as CSAIDRAGAFF.

This clonotype came up a few times. J is TRBJ2-1 and V is TRBV7-9; tentative D call: TRBD2 (5 bases). The CDR3 is 13 amino acids. Trimming shortened V by 1 base and J by 9 bases, and 10 bases separated the two germline ends. Germline values: CDR1 SEHNR, CDR2 FQNEAQ (reference sequence). The CDR3 coding sequence is TGTGCCAGCAGCTTAGGCACTAGGACTGAGCAGTTCTTC. Translating it yields CASSLGTRTEQFF.

There are a few counts of this clonotype. The chain recombines TRBV29-1 with TRBJ1-2, with a weak D call TRBD1 (6 bases). The length of the CDR3 is 16 residues. V was shortened by 4 bases and J by 4 bases, with 22 bases between the two germline ends. The germline V gene encodes CDR1 SQVTM and CDR2 ANQGSEA. CDR3 region: CSVAGSLGRGGYGYTF. CDR3 in DNA: TGCAGCGTTGCGGGCAGTTTAGGCAGGGGCGGCTATGGCTACACCTTC.

The genes are TRBV29-1 and TRBJ1-2; D is undetermined. V was trimmed by 3 bases and J by 5 bases, leaving 10 bases between them. Germline CDR1 and CDR2: SQVTM and ANQGSEA. The CDR3 is 12 residues long. CDR3 region: CSVDKVAYGYTF. The CDR3 DNA sequence: TGCAGCGTTGACAAGGTTGCGTATGGCTACACCTTC.